This entry lists 18 T cell receptor beta chains sequenced from one sample in a study of blood T cell repertoires in COVID-19. Only in-frame clones appear in the TCRdb table, and some are missing; sequencing was by immunoSEQ multiplex PCR. The profile shows approximately 250,000 clones, about 82% of them singletons. The sample was peripheral blood. These receptors all come from a man in his fifties with COVID-19, enrolled during active disease.

This clone occurred once. The rearrangement links TRBV7-2 to TRBJ2-5; D unclear. The germline V gene encodes CDR1 SGHTA and CDR2 FQGNSA. The CDR3 is 16 amino acids. Trimming stripped 5 bases from V and 3 bases from J, with 19 bases between. CDR3 in amino acids: CASSQKTALFKETQYF. CDR3 bases: TGTGCCAGCAGCCAGAAAACCGCCCTCTTTAAAGAGACCCAGTACTTC.

This chain connects TRBV10-3 to TRBJ2-3, with 15 nucleotides matching TRBD2. J was trimmed by 4 bases and V by 5 bases; bases with no gene match: 7. The CDR3 has 17 residues. CDR1 is ENHRY, CDR2 SYGVKD, per germline. The CDR3 region is CAISPGLAGGPSDTQYF. As DNA, the CDR3 is TGTGCCATCAGTCCTGGACTAGCGGGGGGGCCTTCAGATACGCAGTATTTT.

The J gene is TRBJ2-7, the V gene TRBV29-1; possibly TRBD2 for D (7 bases). The CDR3 length is 12 residues. Germline CDR1 is SQVTM and CDR2 is ANQGSEA. V was clipped by 4 bases and J by 6 bases, with 13 bases between them. CDR3 in amino acids: CSVALGGPEQYF. In DNA form, the CDR3 reads TGCAGCGTTGCCCTCGGGGGGCCCGAGCAGTACTTC.

This chain uses TRBV15 with TRBJ1-3; D is unclear. Germline V CDR1 and CDR2: LNHNV, YYDKDF (reference sequence). CDR3 length: 12 amino acids. Trimming shortened V by 8 bases and J by 1 base, and 6 bases separated the two germline ends. CDR3: CATGLSGNTIYF. The DNA of the CDR3 is TGTGCCACCGGCCTGTCTGGAAACACCATATATTTT.

The chain recombines TRBV4-1 with TRBJ2-1; 11 positions agree with TRBD1. The J segment lost 4 bases and the V segment lost 4 bases, leaving 6 bases of the junction unmatched. The CDR3 runs 16 residues. Germline loops: CDR1 MGHRA, CDR2 YSYEKL. The CDR3: CASSRGDRGGYNEQFF. CDR3 coding DNA: TGCGCCAGCAGCCGGGGGGACAGGGGGGGTTACAATGAGCAGTTCTTC.

The chain recombines TRBV27 with TRBJ1-4, with 9 bases identical to TRBD1. The CDR3 covers 14 residues. The germline V gene has CDR1 MNHEY and CDR2 SMNVEV (reference sequence). V lost 5 bases, J lost 6 bases, and 4 bases stayed unmatched. In DNA, the CDR3 is TGTGCCAGCAGTCCTCGGACAGGGGATGAAAAACTGTTTTTT. Residues: CASSPRTGDEKLFF.

This chain connects TRBV2 to TRBJ1-1, with D tentatively TRBD1 (6 bases). The germline CDR1 and CDR2 sequences are SNHLY and FYNNEI. Trimming took off 7 bases at V and 5 bases at J, with 14 bases between the two ends. CDR3 length: 13 amino acids. CDR3 in amino acids: CASNRGGRTEAFF. The CDR3 nucleotides are TGTGCCAGCAATAGGGGGGGGCGGACTGAAGCTTTCTTT.

This chain uses TRBV18 with TRBJ1-5; a weak D match, TRBD1 (5 bases). V lost 6 bases and J 2 bases, leaving 14 bases between the germline ends. Germline lookup yields CDR1 KGHSH and CDR2 LQKENI. The CDR3 has 15 residues. Written as DNA, the CDR3 is TGTGCCAGCTCGGCGGGACCGGGAGGCAATCAGCCCCAGCATTTT. Protein sequence: CASSAGPGGNQPQHF.

The chain uses TRBV9 and TRBJ1-2, with D unclear. CDR3 length: 13 residues. Trimming left V 3 bases short and J 4 bases short, with 10 bases between. Germline CDR1 SGDLS, CDR2 YYNGEE. In DNA, the CDR3 is TGTGCCAGCAGCGGAGGTACGGGCTATGGCTACACCTTC. Encoded protein: CASSGGTGYGYTF.

CDR3 nucleotide sequence: TGCGCCAGCAGCTCATCCGGGACTCCGAACACTGAAGCTTTCTTT. Its protein product is CASSSSGTPNTEAFF. The chain joins TRBV5-1 to TRBJ1-1; TRBD1 might be the D (5 bases). The CDR3 has 15 amino acids. Per germline, CDR1 SGHRS and CDR2 YFSETQ. The V end lost 3 bases, the J end lost 1 base, and 13 bases lay between the germline ends.

The chain uses TRBV19 and TRBJ2-5, with D perhaps TRBD2 (5 bases). Trimming removed 6 bases from V and 1 base from J, with 9 bases in between. The CDR3 runs to 13 residues. In germline, CDR1 is LNHDA, CDR2 SQIVND (reference sequence). For the CDR3, the DNA is TGTGCCAGTAGAAAAGCGGTCCAAGAGACCCAGTACTTC. It encodes CASRKAVQETQYF.

In nucleotides, the CDR3 is TGCAGCGTTGTGGAAGGGGGAAAACTGTTTTTT. It codes for CSVVEGGKLFF. The chain combines TRBV29-1 with TRBJ1-4; perhaps TRBD1 as D (6 bases). The CDR3 consists of 11 residues. Germline V CDR1 and CDR2: SQVTM, ANQGSEA. Trimming shortened V by 4 bases and J by 10 bases, and 10 bases separated the two germline ends. The full variable domain, rest sourced from reference TRBV29-1 and TRBJ1-4, is SAVISQKPSRDICQRGTSLTIQCQVDSQVTMMFWYRQQPGQSLTLIATANQGSEATYESGFVIDKFPISRPNLTFSTLTVSNMSPEDSSIYLCSVVEGGKLFFGSGTQLSVL.

This clone was counted many times. This chain uses TRBV28 with TRBJ1-2, with 12 bases identical to TRBD1. CDR3 size: 16 residues. V gave up 3 bases and J gave up 8 bases; unmatched junction bases: 10. Germline loops: CDR1 MDHEN, CDR2 SYDVKM. DNA of the CDR3: TGTGCCAGCAGTTTGCCCCGGGGACAGGGGGCGAGAGGCTACACCTTC. Translated: CASSLPRGQGARGYTF.

In DNA form, the CDR3 reads TGTGCCAGCAGCTTGTCCGGGACAGGGGGAGGTGAGCAGTACTTC. It encodes CASSLSGTGGGEQYF. The chain carries TRBV9 and TRBJ2-7; 11 bases match TRBD1. After removal of 4 bases from V and 7 bases from J, the junction contained 10 bases not matched to a gene. This CDR3 comprises 15 residues. The germline CDR1 and CDR2 sequences are SGDLS and YYNGEE.

The chain is built from TRBV12-3 or TRBV12-4 and TRBJ2-7; D perhaps matches TRBD1 (7 bases). The ends were cut back, 6 bases at V and 6 bases at J, with 15 bases in the middle. This CDR3 contains 13 residues. Here the CDR3 reads CASSQSGGREQYF. The CDR3 DNA sequence: TGTGCCAGCAGCCAATCAGGGGGGCGCGAGCAGTACTTC.

This chain links TRBV5-3 with TRBJ1-6, with D uncertain. TRBV5-3 is an open reading frame, and its role is uncertain. There are 14 residues in the CDR3. V was trimmed by 4 bases and J by 5 bases, leaving 10 bases between them. CDR3 protein: CARSPPSDNSPLHF. The CDR3 region has the DNA TGTGCCAGAAGCCCCCCGAGCGATAATTCACCCCTCCACTTT.

Only a few counts were recorded for this clone. CDR3 DNA sequence: TGTGCCAGCAGTTCGGGACAGGGTAGAACTGAAGCTTTCTTT. Translation: CASSSGQGRTEAFF. The rearrangement links TRBV6-5 to TRBJ1-1, with TRBD1 identical over 9 bases. The CDR3 has 14 amino acids. V was pared by 4 bases and J by 5 bases, with 5 bases of the junction left unmatched. Germline V gene sequence: CDR1 MNHEY, CDR2 SVGAGI.

This rearrangement joins TRBV2 to TRBJ2-2, with 10 bases identical to TRBD1. The V gene end was trimmed by 9 bases and the J gene end by 6 bases; junction bases not matched to a gene: 7. Germline V gene lookup returns CDR1 SNHLY and CDR2 FYNNEI. CDR3 length: 14 residues. The CDR3 is CASKKDRGSGELFF. The CDR3 bases are TGTGCCAGTAAAAAGGACAGGGGGTCCGGGGAGCTGTTTTTT.